The next 2 T cell receptor beta chains were all read from a single sample in a study of Ad26.COV2.S vaccination and SARS-CoV-2 variants. Measured with immunoSEQ multiplex PCR; TCRdb has only the in-frame clones, and not every one. The data contain a few hundred thousand clones, over 75% of them singletons. Treatment denoted: approximately 18 received Ad26.COV2.S at low or high dose, single or two shots; five or six received placebo; per-sample allocation not given. Day 63 after the first vaccine or placebo injection was the time point for sampling. The sequenced sample was peripheral blood, obtained in a trial of Ad26.COV2.S vaccine versus placebo. The receptor set was obtained from a person aged 18-65 years who received the Ad26.COV2.S COVID-19 vaccine or a placebo.

Comments on this clone: A far larger clone is only one base removed, so a read error is likely. Within the sample, other DNA sequences also encode this same CDR3. The chain joins TRBV12-3 or TRBV12-4 to TRBJ1-1; D is undetermined. There are 12 residues in the CDR3. Trimming cost V 1 base and J 4 bases, with 4 bases left between them. For the CDR3, the DNA is TGTGCCAGCAGTTTAGGGGTCACTGAAGCTTTCTTT. Its protein is CASSLGVTEAFF.

The J gene is TRBJ1-6, the V gene TRBV7-9; D is unclear. V gave up 4 bases and J gave up 5 bases, with 9 bases separating them. The length of the CDR3 is 14 residues. The germline V gene encodes CDR1 SEHNR and CDR2 FQNEAQ (reference sequence). The CDR3, as DNA: TGTGCCAGCAGCTATGGACTGAATAATTCACCCCTCCACTTT. It translates to CASSYGLNNSPLHF.